This T cell receptor beta chain was obtained from a study of spatial heterogeneity in lung cancer. General study findings and limits: How many expanded intratumoral alpha and beta TCRs were present tracked the tumor mutation count, which was a count of nonsynonymous mutations.

As to time point: sample taken at primary tumor resection. Trimming took off 4 bases at V and 4 bases at J, with 11 bases between the two ends. The CDR3 loop spans 14 amino acids. This clonotype rates as large. Its antigen is currently unknown. TCRdb called the 5' RACE reads again in MiXCR, with one record for every CDR3 protein. Of approximately 860 distinct CDR3 sequences detected, approximately 39% appear once; the ten largest clones hold 16%. V gene TRBV23-1 combines with J gene TRBJ1-5; D is uncertain. TRBV23-1 is an open reading frame, and its role is uncertain. The material sequenced was lung tumor tissue, taken at surgery. The source of this sequence is a female donor with early-stage non-small cell lung cancer. The CDR3 protein is CASSRAQPNQPQHF. CDR3 nucleotide sequence: TGCGCCAGCAGTCGGGCACAACCTAATCAGCCCCAGCATTTT.